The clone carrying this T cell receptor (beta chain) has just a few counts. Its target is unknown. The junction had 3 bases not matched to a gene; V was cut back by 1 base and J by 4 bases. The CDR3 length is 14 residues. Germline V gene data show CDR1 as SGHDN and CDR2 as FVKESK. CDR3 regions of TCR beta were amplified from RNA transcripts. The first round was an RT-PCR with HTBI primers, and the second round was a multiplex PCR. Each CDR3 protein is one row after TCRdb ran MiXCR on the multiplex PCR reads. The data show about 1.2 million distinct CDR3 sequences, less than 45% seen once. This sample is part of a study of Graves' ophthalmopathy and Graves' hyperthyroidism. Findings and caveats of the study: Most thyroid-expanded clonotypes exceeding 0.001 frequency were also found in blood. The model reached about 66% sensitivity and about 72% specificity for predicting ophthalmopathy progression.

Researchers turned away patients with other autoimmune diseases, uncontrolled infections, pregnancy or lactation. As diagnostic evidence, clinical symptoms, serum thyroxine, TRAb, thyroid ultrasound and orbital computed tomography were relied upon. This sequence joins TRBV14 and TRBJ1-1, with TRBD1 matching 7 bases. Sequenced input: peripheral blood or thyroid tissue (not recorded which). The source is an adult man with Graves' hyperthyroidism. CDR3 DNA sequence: TGTGCCAGCAGCCAAGCGGCAGGGGGCACTGAAGCTTTCTTT. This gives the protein CASSQAAGGTEAFF.